Below, 32 T cell receptor beta chains from the same sample are listed, as sequenced in a study of blood T cell repertoires in COVID-19. Using immunoSEQ multiplex PCR, the repertoire was profiled, and TCRdb retains in-frame clones only, with some absent. The data hold almost 400,000 clones, with 80% to 90% observed a single time. Material for sequencing was peripheral blood. The receptors shown here come from a woman aged 55 to 70 with COVID-19, enrolled during active disease.

The rearrangement uses TRBV20-1 and TRBJ2-7, with D perhaps matching TRBD1 (6 bases). Germline assignment: CDR1 DFQATT and CDR2 SNEGSKA (reference sequence). V dropped 5 bases and J dropped 4 bases, with 6 bases sitting between them. The CDR3 spans 10 residues. The CDR3 loop is CSAGQYEQYF. CDR3 DNA: TGCAGTGCTGGACAGTACGAGCAGTACTTC.

V usage is TRBV6-6 and J usage is TRBJ1-2; TRBD1 matches 12 bases. The CDR3 totals 14 residues. With 7 bases clipped from V and 8 bases from J, the junction kept 8 bases outside the gene matches. Per germline, CDR1 MNHNY and CDR2 SVGAGI (reference sequence). The CDR3 DNA sequence: TGTGCCAGCACTACGGGACAGGGGGCGTGGGGCTACACCTTC. Amino acids: CASTTGQGAWGYTF.

V gene TRBV3-1 (or the pseudogene TRBV3-2) combines with J gene TRBJ2-7; possibly TRBD1 for D (6 bases). Per the germline V gene, CDR1 is LGHDT and CDR2 is YNNKEL (reference sequence). This CDR3 contains 15 residues. The V end was cut by 2 bases, the J end by 2 bases, with 13 bases between. DNA of the CDR3: TGTGCCAGCAGCCAAAGTAGTACAGGGACCTACGAGCAGTACTTC. This sequence encodes CASSQSSTGTYEQYF.

The V call is TRBV15, the J call TRBJ1-2, with 7 bases matching TRBD1. After removal of 3 bases from V and 0 bases from J, the junction contained 13 bases not matched to a gene. This CDR3 has 18 residues. Germline CDR1 reads LNHNV; CDR2 reads YYDKDF (reference sequence). The CDR3 DNA sequence: TGTGCCACCAGCAGCCTGGGACAGCTTACGCCTACTAACTATGGCTACACCTTC. Translation gives CATSSLGQLTPTNYGYTF.

This clone was recorded only once. V and J are TRBV6-5 and TRBJ2-1, with D perhaps matching TRBD2 (6 bases). CDR3 length equals 14 residues. CDR1 and CDR2 (germline): MNHEY, SVGAGI. With 11 bases removed from V and 7 bases from J, the gap between germline ends came to 21 bases. CDR3 sequence reads: CARARRGLRNEQFF. CDR3 coding DNA: TGTGCCCGGGCGAGGCGGGGTCTTCGAAATGAGCAGTTCTTC.

The chain joins TRBV12-3 or TRBV12-4 to TRBJ1-1; D is unresolved. The V and J ends lost 5 bases and 2 bases respectively, with 9 bases between them. CDR3 length: 13 residues. CDR3 region: CASSQTLNTEAFF. CDR3 bases: TGTGCCAGCAGTCAGACTCTCAACACTGAAGCTTTCTTT.

The chain combines TRBV7-3 with TRBJ2-5; 9 nucleotides line up with TRBD2. The V segment lost 5 bases and the J segment 6 bases; nucleotides outside the gene matches: 10. The CDR3 is 15 residues long. The germline V gene has CDR1 SGHTA and CDR2 FQGTGA. In DNA form, the CDR3 reads TGTGCCAGCAGCCCTACTGCGGGGGGGCTACAGACCCAGTACTTC. Amino acid sequence: CASSPTAGGLQTQYF.

The chain uses TRBV14 and TRBJ2-3, with no clear D. Trimming shortened V by 5 bases and J by 6 bases, and 12 bases separated the two germline ends. This CDR3 has 13 amino acids. The V gene's germline CDR1 is SGHDN and CDR2 FVKESK. The chain's CDR3 is CASSFQPGDTQYF. The CDR3, as DNA: TGTGCCAGCAGCTTCCAACCCGGGGATACGCAGTATTTT.

The rearrangement uses TRBV4-1 and TRBJ2-5; D uncertain. Germline CDR1 is MGHRA and CDR2 is YSYEKL. The CDR3 spans 14 residues. V was clipped by 4 bases and J by 5 bases, with 14 bases between them. The CDR3 bases are TGCGCCAGCAGCCCTTGGCGAGGTCAGGAGACCCAGTACTTC. It specifies CASSPWRGQETQYF.

The rearrangement uses TRBV11-2 and TRBJ1-2; tentatively, D is TRBD1 (6 bases). Germline CDR1 SGHAT, CDR2 FQNNGV. This CDR3 region has 13 residues. The germline V and J ends were trimmed by 2 bases and 7 bases, with 11 bases remaining between them. The CDR3 sequence: CASSLPDRLGYTF. The CDR3, as DNA: TGTGCCAGCAGCTTACCCGACAGGCTTGGCTACACCTTC.

The chain combines TRBV27 with TRBJ2-1; TRBD2 aligns across 8 bases. The CDR3 length is 16 residues. The trim removed 6 bases at V and 0 bases at J, leaving 7 bases unmatched. Per the germline V gene, CDR1 is MNHEY and CDR2 is SMNVEV (reference sequence). CDR3 sequence (DNA): TGTGCCAGCAGACTAAACGCGGGGGGCTCCTACAATGAGCAGTTCTTC. Translated: CASRLNAGGSYNEQFF.

The chain combines TRBV9 with TRBJ2-5; TRBD2 aligns across 8 bases. The V and J ends lost 0 bases and 2 bases, in that order; junction bases with no gene match: 6. CDR3 length: 16 amino acids. The V gene's germline CDR1 is SGDLS and CDR2 YYNGEE. The CDR3 DNA sequence: TGTGCCAGCAGCGTAGGTTTAGCGGGGAATCAAGAGACCCAGTACTTC. Translating gives CASSVGLAGNQETQYF.

J is TRBJ2-2 and V is TRBV5-1, with 11 bases fitting TRBD2. The germline CDR1 and CDR2 sequences are SGHRS and YFSETQ. The CDR3 runs 15 residues. Trimming cost V 4 bases and J 4 bases; bases outside gene matches: 3. The CDR3 here is CASSEGLAGTGELFF. The CDR3 bases are TGCGCCAGCAGCGAAGGACTAGCGGGCACCGGGGAGCTGTTTTTT.

The gene calls are TRBV5-6 and TRBJ2-6; D is possibly TRBD1 (6 bases). V was pared by 4 bases and J by 1 base, with 9 bases between. In germline, CDR1 is SGHDT, CDR2 YYEEEE. The CDR3 has 15 residues. CDR3 sequence: CASSQGGSGANVLTF. CDR3 DNA sequence: TGTGCCAGCAGCCAAGGGGGATCTGGGGCCAACGTCCTGACTTTC.

The V call is TRBV5-1, the J call TRBJ2-5, with 9 bases aligning to TRBD1. Germline values: CDR1 SGHRS, CDR2 YFSETQ. Trimming cost V 0 bases and J 5 bases; bases outside gene matches: 8. This CDR3 spans 16 amino acids. DNA of the CDR3: TGCGCCAGCAGCTTGGCCACAGGGGGCGTGAGGGAGACCCAGTACTTC. This sequence encodes CASSLATGGVRETQYF.

V and J are TRBV5-8 and TRBJ2-2, with 9 nucleotides matching TRBD2. J lost 8 bases, V lost 7 bases, and 15 bases had no gene match. Germline V gene lookup returns CDR1 SGHTS and CDR2 YDEGEE. CDR3 size: 16 residues. CDR3 region: CASRLSGGNEQGELFF. CDR3 bases: TGTGCCAGCCGTCTTAGCGGGGGCAATGAACAGGGGGAGCTGTTTTTT.

CDR3 loop: CASPRVGGYGYTF. CDR3 coding DNA: TGTGCCAGTCCCCGGGTGGGCGGGTATGGCTACACCTTC. The chain links TRBV12-3 or TRBV12-4 to TRBJ1-2; no reliable D call. The CDR3 totals 13 residues. The V end lost 9 bases, the J end lost 5 bases, and 16 bases lay between the germline ends.

The chain uses TRBV5-1 and TRBJ1-2; 7 bases line up with TRBD1. The CDR3 is 13 residues long. V shed 5 bases, J shed 8 bases, and the junction held 9 bases outside the gene matches. Germline V CDR1 and CDR2: SGHRS, YFSETQ. The CDR3 spells CASRVDRIEGYTF. The CDR3 DNA is TGCGCCAGCAGGGTGGACAGGATAGAGGGCTACACCTTC.

The chain joins TRBV28 to TRBJ1-6, with D perhaps TRBD1 (5 bases). Germline V gene lookup returns CDR1 MDHEN and CDR2 SYDVKM. V was shortened by 5 bases and J by 8 bases, with 13 bases between the two germline ends. The CDR3 extends over 14 amino acids. The CDR3 sequence is CASSPGTDDSPLHF. CDR3 in DNA: TGTGCCAGCAGTCCCGGGACTGATGATTCACCCCTCCACTTT. The full variable domain, in which reference TRBV28 and TRBJ1-6 provide the parts outside the CDR3, is DVKVTQSSRYLVKRTGEKVFLECVQDMDHENMFWYRQDPGLGLRLIYFSYDVKMKEKGDIPEGYSVSREKKERFSLILESASTNQTSMYLCASSPGTDDSPLHFGNGTRLTVT.

The chain couples TRBV4-1 to TRBJ2-3; TRBD1 matches 12 bases. Germline V gene lookup returns CDR1 MGHRA and CDR2 YSYEKL. The trim removed 5 bases at V and 5 bases at J, leaving 14 bases unmatched. The CDR3 has 18 residues. DNA for the CDR3: TGCGCCAGCAGCTCAAGAACCGGGGGACAGGGGGCTTTAGATACGCAGTATTTT. Translated: CASSSRTGGQGALDTQYF.

The chain employs TRBV6-6 and TRBJ2-7, with 10 nucleotides matching TRBD2. J was trimmed by 4 bases and V by 5 bases; bases with no gene match: 14. The CDR3 sequence is 17 residues long. CDR1 is MNHNY and CDR2 is SVGAGI in the germline V gene (reference sequence). The CDR3 is CASSQTASGGLYYEQYF. CDR3 coding DNA: TGTGCCAGCAGTCAAACGGCTAGCGGGGGCCTTTATTACGAGCAGTACTTC.

This clone has a single count. The rearrangement uses TRBV19 and TRBJ2-2; TRBD1 agrees at 11 bases. Germline loops: CDR1 LNHDA, CDR2 SQIVND (reference sequence). V dropped 9 bases and J dropped 5; count of bases not matched to a gene: 8. The CDR3 is 15 amino acids. Here the CDR3 DNA reads TGTGCCAGCGAACAGGGACAGGGGGAAACCGGGGAGCTGTTTTTT. Protein sequence: CASEQGQGETGELFF.

J is TRBJ1-5 and V is TRBV19; possibly TRBD1 for D (5 bases). Germline V gives CDR1 LNHDA, CDR2 SQIVND (reference sequence). V lost 9 bases to trimming and J lost 0 bases, with 15 bases between them. The CDR3 totals 15 residues. The CDR3 sequence is CASRTLPYSNQPQHF. The DNA of the CDR3 is TGTGCCAGCAGGACACTGCCTTATAGCAATCAGCCCCAGCATTTT. The variable domain in full, with the rest retrieved from reference TRBV19 and TRBJ1-5, is DGGITQSPKYLFRKEGQNVTLSCEQNLNHDAMYWYRQDPGQGLRLIYYSQIVNDFQKGDIAEGYSVSREKKESFPLTVTSAQKNPTAFYLCASRTLPYSNQPQHFGDGTRLSIL.

V and J are TRBV5-1 and TRBJ1-2, with a tentative D call TRBD1 (5 bases). The CDR3 runs 15 residues. The germline gives CDR1 SGHRS, CDR2 YFSETQ. V was pared by 0 bases and J by 4 bases, with 13 bases between. The CDR3 sequence is CASSLGMPGSYGYTF. Written as DNA, the CDR3 is TGCGCCAGCAGCTTGGGAATGCCAGGGTCCTATGGCTACACCTTC.

The V and J genes are TRBV5-1 and TRBJ2-1; D is perhaps TRBD2 (5 bases). Per the germline V gene, CDR1 is SGHRS and CDR2 is YFSETQ. Trimming removed 7 bases from V and 0 bases from J, with 14 bases in between. The CDR3 spans 15 residues. The CDR3, as DNA: TGCGCCAGCGGTGCGGGTCATAGCTCCTACAATGAGCAGTTCTTC. This gives the protein CASGAGHSSYNEQFF. The full variable domain, in which reference TRBV5-1 and TRBJ2-1 provide the parts outside the CDR3, is KAGVTQTPRYLIKTRGQQVTLSCSPISGHRSVSWYQQTPGQGLQFLFEYFSETQRNKGNFPGRFSGRQFSNSRSEMNVSTLELGDSALYLCASGAGHSSYNEQFFGPGTRLTVL.

The chain employs TRBV11-2 and TRBJ2-1; 11 bases are a match to TRBD2. Looked up from germline, CDR1 is SGHAT and CDR2 is FQNNGV. The CDR3 has 15 amino acids. Germline trimming cut 6 bases from V and 8 bases from J; bases unmatched to any gene: 9. As DNA, the CDR3 is TGTGCCAGCAGTTCTACTAGCGGGGGTCGGGATGAGCAGTTCTTC. It codes for CASSSTSGGRDEQFF.

The chain has TRBV2 and TRBJ1-5; D is unclear. The CDR3 covers 16 residues. Per germline, CDR1 SNHLY and CDR2 FYNNEI. V was cut by 2 bases and J by 0 bases, with 11 bases left in between. The CDR3 reads CASSERPTYSNQPQHF. The DNA for the CDR3 is TGTGCCAGCAGTGAAAGGCCGACATATAGCAATCAGCCCCAGCATTTT.

This clone was found once. The chain joins TRBV11-2 to TRBJ2-3, with a possible D match to TRBD1 (5 bases). V gave up 1 base and J gave up 9 bases, with 11 bases separating them. Germline-derived CDR1 and CDR2 are SGHAT and FQNNGV. CDR3 length: 13 residues. CDR3 in amino acids: CASSLASRGTQYF. The CDR3 bases are TGTGCCAGCAGCTTAGCCTCAAGGGGCACGCAGTATTTT.

The genes are TRBV2 and TRBJ2-5, with 8 nucleotides matching TRBD1. CDR1 and CDR2 from the germline V gene are SNHLY and FYNNEI. V was pared by 5 bases and J by 5 bases, with 7 bases of the junction left unmatched. The CDR3 sequence is 14 residues long. The CDR3 reads CASSLRQGFETQYF. Here the CDR3 DNA reads TGTGCCAGCAGTCTACGACAGGGGTTTGAGACCCAGTACTTC.

V usage is TRBV19 and J usage is TRBJ1-2, with D hard to call. V lost 3 bases, J lost 9 bases, and 14 bases lay in between. Germline CDR1 and CDR2: LNHDA and SQIVND (reference sequence). The length of the CDR3 is 13 residues. The CDR3 loop reads CASSISAGTSYTF. The CDR3 bases are TGTGCCAGTAGTATCTCGGCAGGAACGAGCTACACCTTC.

The V and J genes are TRBV19 and TRBJ1-2; 7 nucleotides align to TRBD1. J gave up 8 bases and V 5 bases, and 20 bases lay outside the gene matches. The germline gives CDR1 LNHDA, CDR2 SQIVND (reference sequence). The CDR3 has 17 amino acids. The CDR3 sequence is CASSGQTGRSPGGGYTF. CDR3 bases: TGTGCCAGTAGTGGGCAGACAGGGCGCTCGCCTGGTGGAGGCTACACCTTC.

V usage is TRBV28 and J usage is TRBJ1-1, with 8 bases aligning to TRBD1. The CDR3 runs 11 residues. The germline gives CDR1 MDHEN, CDR2 SYDVKM. V gave up 5 bases and J gave up 10 bases; unmatched junction bases: 3. CDR3 coding DNA: TGTGCCAGCAGTCCGGACAGGGCAGCTTTCTTT. As protein: CASSPDRAAFF. Full variable domain (missing parts from reference TRBV28 and TRBJ1-1): DVKVTQSSRYLVKRTGEKVFLECVQDMDHENMFWYRQDPGLGLRLIYFSYDVKMKEKGDIPEGYSVSREKKERFSLILESASTNQTSMYLCASSPDRAAFFGQGTRLTVV.